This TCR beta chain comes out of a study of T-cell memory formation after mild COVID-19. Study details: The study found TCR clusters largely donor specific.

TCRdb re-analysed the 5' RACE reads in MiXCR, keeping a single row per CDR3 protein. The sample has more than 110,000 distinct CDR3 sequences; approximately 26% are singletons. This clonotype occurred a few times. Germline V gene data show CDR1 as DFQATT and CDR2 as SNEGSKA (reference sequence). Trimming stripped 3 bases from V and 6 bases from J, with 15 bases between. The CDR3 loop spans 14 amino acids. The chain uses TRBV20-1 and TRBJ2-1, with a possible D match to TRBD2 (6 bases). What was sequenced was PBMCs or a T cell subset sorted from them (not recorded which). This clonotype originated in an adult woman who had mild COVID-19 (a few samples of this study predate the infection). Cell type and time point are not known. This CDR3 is CSAREGLFSNEQFF. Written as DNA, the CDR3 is TGCAGTGCTAGGGAGGGACTCTTTTCCAATGAGCAGTTCTTC.